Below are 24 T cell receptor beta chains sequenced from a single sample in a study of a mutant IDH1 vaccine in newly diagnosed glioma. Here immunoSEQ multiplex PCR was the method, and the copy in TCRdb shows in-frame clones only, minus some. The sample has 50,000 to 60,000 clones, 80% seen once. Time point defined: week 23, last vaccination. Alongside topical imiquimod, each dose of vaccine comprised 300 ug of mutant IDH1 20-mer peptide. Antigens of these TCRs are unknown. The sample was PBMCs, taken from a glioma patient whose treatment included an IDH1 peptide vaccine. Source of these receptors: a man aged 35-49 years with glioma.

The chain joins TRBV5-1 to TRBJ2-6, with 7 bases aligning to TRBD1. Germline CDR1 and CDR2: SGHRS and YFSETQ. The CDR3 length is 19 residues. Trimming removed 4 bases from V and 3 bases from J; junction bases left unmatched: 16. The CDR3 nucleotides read TGCGCCAGCAGCGACTCGGGACAGCCTACTTGGGATGGGGCCAACGTCCTGACTTTC. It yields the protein CASSDSGQPTWDGANVLTF.

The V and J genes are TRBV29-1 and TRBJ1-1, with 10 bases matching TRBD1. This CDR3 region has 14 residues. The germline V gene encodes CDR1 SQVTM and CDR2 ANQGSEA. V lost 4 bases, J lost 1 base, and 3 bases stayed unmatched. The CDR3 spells CSVGTGGQNTEAFF. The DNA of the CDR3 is TGCAGCGTTGGGACAGGGGGACAGAACACTGAAGCTTTCTTT.

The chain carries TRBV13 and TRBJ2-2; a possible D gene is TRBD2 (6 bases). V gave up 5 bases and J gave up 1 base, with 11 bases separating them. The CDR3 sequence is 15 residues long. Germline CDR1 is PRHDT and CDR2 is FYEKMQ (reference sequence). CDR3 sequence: CASSTRGGNTGELFF. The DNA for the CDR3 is TGTGCCAGCAGCACTCGGGGAGGGAACACCGGGGAGCTGTTTTTT.

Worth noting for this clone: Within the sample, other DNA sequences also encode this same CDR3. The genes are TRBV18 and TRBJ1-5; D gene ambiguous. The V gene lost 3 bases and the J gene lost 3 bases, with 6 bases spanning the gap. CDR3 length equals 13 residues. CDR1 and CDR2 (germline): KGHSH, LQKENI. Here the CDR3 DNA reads TGTGCCAGCTCACCGGGCAACAATCAGCCCCAGCATTTT. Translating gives CASSPGNNQPQHF.

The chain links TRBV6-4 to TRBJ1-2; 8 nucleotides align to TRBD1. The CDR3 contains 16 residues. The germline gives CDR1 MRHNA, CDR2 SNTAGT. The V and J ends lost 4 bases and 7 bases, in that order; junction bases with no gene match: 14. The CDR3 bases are TGTGCCAGCAGTGGCCACTTTCGGACAGGGATGAGTGGCTACACCTTC. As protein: CASSGHFRTGMSGYTF.

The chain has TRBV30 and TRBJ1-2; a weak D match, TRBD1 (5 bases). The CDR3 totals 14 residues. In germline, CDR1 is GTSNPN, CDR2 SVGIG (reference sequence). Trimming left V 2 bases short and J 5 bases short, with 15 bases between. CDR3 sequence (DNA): TGTGCCTGGAGTCTTGCGGGGGGAAGATATGGCTACACCTTC. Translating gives CAWSLAGGRYGYTF.

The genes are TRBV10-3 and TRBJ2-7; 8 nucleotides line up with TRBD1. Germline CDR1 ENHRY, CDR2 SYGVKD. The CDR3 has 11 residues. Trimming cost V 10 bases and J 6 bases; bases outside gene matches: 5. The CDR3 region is CATGRGREQYF. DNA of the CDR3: TGTGCCACAGGCAGGGGGCGCGAGCAGTACTTC.

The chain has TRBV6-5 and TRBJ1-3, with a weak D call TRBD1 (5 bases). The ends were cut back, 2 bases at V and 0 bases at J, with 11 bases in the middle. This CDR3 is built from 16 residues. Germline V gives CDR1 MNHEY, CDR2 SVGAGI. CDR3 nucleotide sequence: TGTGCCAGCAGTTACGGGAGACAGAACTCTGGAAACACCATATATTTT. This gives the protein CASSYGRQNSGNTIYF.

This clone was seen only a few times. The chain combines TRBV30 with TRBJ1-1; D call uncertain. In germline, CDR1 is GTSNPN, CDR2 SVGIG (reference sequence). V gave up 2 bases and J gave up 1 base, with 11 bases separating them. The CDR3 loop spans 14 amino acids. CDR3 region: CAWSPPGRNTEAFF. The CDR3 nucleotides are TGTGCCTGGAGTCCCCCAGGTAGGAACACTGAAGCTTTCTTT.

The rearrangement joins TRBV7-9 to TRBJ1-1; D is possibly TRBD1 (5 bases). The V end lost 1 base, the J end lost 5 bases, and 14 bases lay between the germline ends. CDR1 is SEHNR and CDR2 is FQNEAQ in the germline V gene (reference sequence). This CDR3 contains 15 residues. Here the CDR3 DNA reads TGTGCCAGCAGCTTAGAATCAGGGCGGATTACTGAAGCTTTCTTT. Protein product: CASSLESGRITEAFF.

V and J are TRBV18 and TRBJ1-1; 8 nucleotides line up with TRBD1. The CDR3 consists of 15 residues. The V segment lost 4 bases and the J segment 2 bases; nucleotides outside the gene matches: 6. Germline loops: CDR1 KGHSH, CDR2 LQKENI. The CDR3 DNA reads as TGTGCCAGCTCACTGGGGACAGGATCAAACACTGAAGCTTTCTTT. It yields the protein CASSLGTGSNTEAFF.

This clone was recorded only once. The CDR3 loop reads CASSYGLAGGKTQYF. CDR3 DNA sequence: TGTGCCAGCAGTTATGGACTAGCGGGGGGGAAGACCCAGTACTTC. The chain combines TRBV6-6 with TRBJ2-5; 15 positions match TRBD2. Trimming at V came to 3 bases and at J to 6 bases, leaving 2 bases not matched to a gene. There are 15 residues in the CDR3. From germline, CDR1 is MNHNY and CDR2 SVGAGI (reference sequence).

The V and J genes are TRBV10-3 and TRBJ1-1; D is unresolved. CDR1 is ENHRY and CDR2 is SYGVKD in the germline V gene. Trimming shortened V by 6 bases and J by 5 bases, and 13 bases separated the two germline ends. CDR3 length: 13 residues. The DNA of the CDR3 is TGTGCCATCAGCGTCGCAACCACTACTGAAGCTTTCTTT. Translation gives CAISVATTTEAFF.

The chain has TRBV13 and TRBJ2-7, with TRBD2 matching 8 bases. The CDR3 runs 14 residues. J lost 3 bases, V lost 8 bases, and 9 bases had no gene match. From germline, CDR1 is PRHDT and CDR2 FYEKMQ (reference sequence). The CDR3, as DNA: TGTGCCAGCGGTGGGCGGGGGGCCCACTACGAGCAGTACTTC. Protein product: CASGGRGAHYEQYF.

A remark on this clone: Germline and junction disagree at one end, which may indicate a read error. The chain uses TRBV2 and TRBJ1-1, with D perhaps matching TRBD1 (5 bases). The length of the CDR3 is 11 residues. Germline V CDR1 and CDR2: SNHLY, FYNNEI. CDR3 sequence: CAGRVTTEAFF. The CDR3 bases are TGTGCCGGCAGGGTCACCACTGAAGCTTTCTTT.

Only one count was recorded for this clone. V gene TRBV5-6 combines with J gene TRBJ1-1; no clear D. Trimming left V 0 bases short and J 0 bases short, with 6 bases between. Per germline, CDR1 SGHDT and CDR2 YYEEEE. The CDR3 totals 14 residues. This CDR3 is CASSLEVVNTEAFF. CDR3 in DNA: TGTGCCAGCAGCTTGGAGGTGGTGAACACTGAAGCTTTCTTT.

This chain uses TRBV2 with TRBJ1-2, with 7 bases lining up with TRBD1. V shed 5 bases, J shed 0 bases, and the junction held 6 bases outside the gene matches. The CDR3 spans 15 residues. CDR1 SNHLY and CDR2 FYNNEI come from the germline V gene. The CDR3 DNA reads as TGTGCCAGCAGTCTAACAGGGGAAGCTAACTATGGCTACACCTTC. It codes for CASSLTGEANYGYTF. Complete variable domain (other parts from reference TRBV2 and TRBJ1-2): EPEVTQTPSHQVTQMGQEVILRCVPISNHLYFYWYRQILGQKVEFLVSFYNNEISEKSEIFDDQFSVERPDGSNFTLKIRSTKLEDSAMYFCASSLTGEANYGYTFGSGTRLTVV.

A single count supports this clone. The CDR3 loop reads CATSAGLPYGYTF. The CDR3 region has the DNA TGTGCTACTTCGGCAGGGCTACCGTATGGCTACACCTTC. V usage is TRBV12-5 and J usage is TRBJ1-2; the D gene is possibly TRBD1 (5 bases). Trimming removed 10 bases at V and 5 bases at J, with 17 bases between. CDR3 length equals 13 residues. Germline-derived CDR1 and CDR2 are LGHNT and FRNRAP. Full variable domain (missing parts from reference TRBV12-5 and TRBJ1-2): DARVTQTPRHKVTEMGQEVTMRCQPILGHNTVFWYRQTMMQGLELLAYFRNRAPLDDSGMPKDRFSAEMPDATLATLKIQPSEPRDSAVYFCATSAGLPYGYTFGSGTRLTVV.

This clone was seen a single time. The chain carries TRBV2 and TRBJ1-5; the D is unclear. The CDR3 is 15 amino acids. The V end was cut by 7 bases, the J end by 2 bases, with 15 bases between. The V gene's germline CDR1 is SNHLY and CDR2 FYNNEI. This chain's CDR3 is CASKQDSTGNQPQHF. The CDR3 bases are TGTGCCAGCAAGCAGGATTCTACGGGCAATCAGCCCCAGCATTTT.

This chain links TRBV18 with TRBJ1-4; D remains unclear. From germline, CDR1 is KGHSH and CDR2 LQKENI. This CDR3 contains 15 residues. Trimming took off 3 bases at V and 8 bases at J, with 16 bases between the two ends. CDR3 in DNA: TGTGCCAGCTCACCCGACGTGGGTCCCAGGGAAAAACTGTTTTTT. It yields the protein CASSPDVGPREKLFF.

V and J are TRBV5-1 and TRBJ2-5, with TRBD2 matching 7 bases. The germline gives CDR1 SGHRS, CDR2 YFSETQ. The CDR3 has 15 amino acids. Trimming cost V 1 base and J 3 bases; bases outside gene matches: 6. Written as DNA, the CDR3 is TGCGCCAGCAGCTTGAGCGGGGCTTGGAAAGAGACCCAGTACTTC. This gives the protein CASSLSGAWKETQYF.

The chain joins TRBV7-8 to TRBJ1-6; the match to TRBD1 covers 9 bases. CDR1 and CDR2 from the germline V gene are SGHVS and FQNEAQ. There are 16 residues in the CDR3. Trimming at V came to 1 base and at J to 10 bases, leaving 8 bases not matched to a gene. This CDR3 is CASSLDPGTGRSPLHF. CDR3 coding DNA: TGTGCCAGCAGCTTAGACCCCGGGACAGGGAGATCACCCCTCCACTTT.

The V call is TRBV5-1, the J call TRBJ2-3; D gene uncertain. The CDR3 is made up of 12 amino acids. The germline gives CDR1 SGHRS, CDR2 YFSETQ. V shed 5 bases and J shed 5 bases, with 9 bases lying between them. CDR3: CASRSPEDTQYF. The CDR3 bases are TGCGCCAGCAGATCCCCGGAAGATACGCAGTATTTT.

In nucleotides, the CDR3 is TGCGCCAGCAGCTTGGGGCAGGGCCGATTTAACTATGGCTACACCTTC. It translates to CASSLGQGRFNYGYTF. V and J are TRBV5-1 and TRBJ1-2, with D maybe TRBD1 (5 bases). Germline assignment: CDR1 SGHRS and CDR2 YFSETQ. The CDR3 has 16 amino acids. V was cut by 0 bases and J by 1 base, with 13 bases left in between.